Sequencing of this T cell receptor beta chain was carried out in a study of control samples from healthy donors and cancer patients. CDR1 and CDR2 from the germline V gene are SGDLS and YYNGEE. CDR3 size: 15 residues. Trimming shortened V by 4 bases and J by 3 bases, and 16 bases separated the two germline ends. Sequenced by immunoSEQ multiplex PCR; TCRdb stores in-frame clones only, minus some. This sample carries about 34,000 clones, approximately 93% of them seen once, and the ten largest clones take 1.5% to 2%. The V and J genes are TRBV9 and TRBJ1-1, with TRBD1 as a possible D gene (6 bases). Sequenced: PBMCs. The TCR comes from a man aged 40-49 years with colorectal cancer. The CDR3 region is CASSPRQDSDTEAFF. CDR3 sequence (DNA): TGTGCCAGCAGCCCTAGACAGGACTCGGACACTGAAGCTTTCTTT.